These T cell receptor beta chains were read from a single sample in a study of shared clonotypes between healthy human individuals. Profiling relied on immunoSEQ multiplex PCR, and the TCRdb table lists in-frame clones only, not all of them. The sample yields approximately 2.4 million clones, under 97% seen once. The sequenced sample consisted of naive CD4+ T cells sorted from blood. The receptors shown here come from a man aged 18 to 29 in good health. The CDR3 runs from the conserved cysteine through the conserved F or W. A D gene is named only where the DNA matches it firmly. Size values are once, few and many counts, or a class for expanded clones, and some rows have none.

cdr3_nt cdr3_aa j_call clone_size d_call v_call
TGTGCCAGTAGTACCGGGACTCTCTCTGGAAACACCATATATTTT CASSTGTLSGNTIYF TRBJ1-3 - - TRBV19
TGTGCCAGCAGTGACGGACTCGGTAATATGGCAGATACGCAGTATTTT CASSDGLGNMADTQYF TRBJ2-3 - - TRBV6-1
TGTGCCTGGGGGGGCGGGGCTGAGACCCAGTACTTC CAWGGGAETQYF TRBJ2-5 - - TRBV30
TGTGCCAGCAGCTTAAGGGCAATTCGACTAGCGGGAGTGAACGAGCAGTACTTC CASSLRAIRLAGVNEQYF TRBJ2-7 - TRBD2 TRBV7-2
TGTGCCAGCAGTTACGGGCGGAATCAGCCCCAGCATTTT CASSYGRNQPQHF TRBJ1-5 - - TRBV6-6
TGTGCCAGCGCGAAGGGGGCCGGCCTCTGGGATAATTCACCCCTCCACTTT CASAKGAGLWDNSPLHF TRBJ1-6 once TRBD1 TRBV5-6
TGTGCCAGCAGTCAAAGGCCAGCTAATGGCTACACCTTC CASSQRPANGYTF TRBJ1-2 - - TRBV2
TGTGCCAGTACCCCCCTGGGCCCCTCGGGGAATCAGCCCCAGCATTTT CASTPLGPSGNQPQHF TRBJ1-5 - - TRBV19
TGTGCCAGCAGCTCCGGACAGGGCGCGAATTCACCCCTCCACTTT CASSSGQGANSPLHF TRBJ1-6 once TRBD1 TRBV6-6
TGCGCCAGCAGCTTGAATAGCGGGGCCAGGGAGGAGACCCAGTACTTC CASSLNSGAREETQYF TRBJ2-5 - TRBD2 TRBV5-1
TGTGCCAGCAGTGTCTATGTGACAGGGTACGAGCAGTACTTC CASSVYVTGYEQYF TRBJ2-7 - TRBD1 TRBV2
TGTGCCAGCAGCGTAGTTGGGGGCGCTGGAAACACCATATATTTT CASSVVGGAGNTIYF TRBJ1-3 once - TRBV9
TGTGCCAGCAGCCAAGACACCTACGAGCAGTACTTC CASSQDTYEQYF TRBJ2-7 - - TRBV7-9
TGTGCCAGTAGTATAGATCGCATTGGGAGCAGAGCTTCAACGGGAGGCTACACCTTC CASSIDRIGSRASTGGYTF TRBJ1-2 - - TRBV19
TGTGCCAGCAGCTTAGGGGTAGCGGTACCCTACGAGCAGTACTTC CASSLGVAVPYEQYF TRBJ2-7 - - TRBV7-2
TGTGCCATCAGTGCCGGGACAGGCTACGAGCAGTACTTC CAISAGTGYEQYF TRBJ2-7 - TRBD1 TRBV10-3
TGTGCCAGCAGTGGACAGACGAACTACGAGCAGTACTTC CASSGQTNYEQYF TRBJ2-7 - - TRBV6-1
TGTGCCAGCAGCCAAGATTTCCTGGGTTCCTTCAATGAGCAGTTCTTC CASSQDFLGSFNEQFF TRBJ2-1 - - TRBV4-2
TGTGCCATCAGAGACAGGGGGCCCTCTCTCGATGGCTACACCTTC CAIRDRGPSLDGYTF TRBJ1-2 - TRBD1 TRBV10-3
TGTGCCAGCCTCCCGGGGACAGGTTCAGATACGCAGTATTTT CASLPGTGSDTQYF TRBJ2-3 - TRBD1 TRBV10-3
TGTGCCAGCAGTCCCCTACCCGGGGCACTAGACACTGAAGCTTTCTTT CASSPLPGALDTEAFF TRBJ1-1 - - TRBV28
TGTGCCAGCAGTTTAAAAATCCCCCAGGGACAGGGGAATCAGCCCCAGCATTTT CASSLKIPQGQGNQPQHF TRBJ1-5 - TRBD1 TRBV27
TGTGCCAGCTCACCATCCGGGTTGATGAACACTGAAGCTTTCTTT CASSPSGLMNTEAFF TRBJ1-1 - - TRBV18
TGCGCCAGCAGCGTGGGAGGACTGGGTGAGACCCAGTACTTC CASSVGGLGETQYF TRBJ2-5 - - TRBV5-1
TGTGCCAGCAGCCTCTGGGGAGGGGATGGCTACACCTTC CASSLWGGDGYTF TRBJ1-2 - - TRBV7-8
TGTGCCAGCAGCCGGACAGGCAACTATGGCTACACCTTC CASSRTGNYGYTF TRBJ1-2 - TRBD1 TRBV9
TGTGCCAGCAGCTTACGACAGCCTAGCACAGATACGCAGTATTTT CASSLRQPSTDTQYF TRBJ2-3 once - TRBV7-9
TGTGCCAGCAGCCCGGGACTATCGTCCGCCACAGATACGCAGTATTTT CASSPGLSSATDTQYF TRBJ2-3 - TRBD2 TRBV7-9
TGTGCCAGCAGCCCGGCGGGAGATACGCAGTATTTT CASSPAGDTQYF TRBJ2-3 - - TRBV11-3
TGTGCCAGCAGCTTAGGGCCGGGACCCCCTGGGAGGAACACTGAAGCTTTCTTT CASSLGPGPPGRNTEAFF TRBJ1-1 - - TRBV7-9
TGTGCCAGCAGTCCCTCAGGGACCCTGAACACTGAAGCTTTCTTT CASSPSGTLNTEAFF TRBJ1-1 - - TRBV5-4
TGTGCCAGCAGTATCGAGTACCTCGTATCTGAAGCTTTCTTT CASSIEYLVSEAFF TRBJ1-1 - - TRBV6-1
TGTGCCAGCAGCTTATTCGGCGGGACTAGCGGTTACAATGAGCAGTTCTTC CASSLFGGTSGYNEQFF TRBJ2-1 - TRBD2 TRBV7-6
TGTGCTAGTTCTAAAGGACAGGGCGATGGCTACACCTTC CASSKGQGDGYTF TRBJ1-2 - TRBD1 TRBV12-5
TGCGCCAGCAGGCAGGACAGGGGCCGTTCACCCCTCCACTTT CASRQDRGRSPLHF TRBJ1-6 few TRBD1 TRBV10-2
TGTGCCAGTAAGGAGACAGGGGGCACCGGGGAGCTGTTTTTT CASKETGGTGELFF TRBJ2-2 - TRBD1 TRBV19
TGTGCCAGCAGCCGTCTTGGGACAGGCGACGAGCAGTACTTC CASSRLGTGDEQYF TRBJ2-7 once TRBD1 TRBV6-6
TGCGCCAGCAGACCGAGCGGGCAAACAGATACGCAGTATTTT CASRPSGQTDTQYF TRBJ2-3 once - TRBV10-2
TGCGCCAGCAGCACCTTAGGGGGATACACAGATACGCAGTATTTT CASSTLGGYTDTQYF TRBJ2-3 - - TRBV5-1
TGTGCCAGCAGCCAAGAAAGGGATCAGCCCCAGCATTTT CASSQERDQPQHF TRBJ1-5 - - TRBV14
TGCAGTGCTATTCTAGCAGATACGCAGTATTTT CSAILADTQYF TRBJ2-3 - - TRBV20-1
TGTGCCAGCAGTTTACAACTCGGGACATCCTTTTATAGCAATCAGCCCCAGCATTTT CASSLQLGTSFYSNQPQHF TRBJ1-5 - - TRBV28
TGCGCCAGCAGCTTGGTTGACACCGGGGAGCTGTTTTTT CASSLVDTGELFF TRBJ2-2 - - TRBV5-1
TGCGCCAGCAGTCCAAATGGGCAGGGAAATTCACCCCTCCACTTT CASSPNGQGNSPLHF TRBJ1-6 - - TRBV10-2
TGCGCCAGCAGCCAAGAGCAGGGATCCTACGAGCAGTACTTC CASSQEQGSYEQYF TRBJ2-7 once - TRBV4-3
TGTGCCAGCAGCCGGGACAGAGAAAAACTGTTTTTT CASSRDREKLFF TRBJ1-4 - TRBD1 TRBV6-5
TGTGCCAGCAGCTTAAGGGCGGGAACCCTAATCGAGCAGTACTTC CASSLRAGTLIEQYF TRBJ2-7 - - TRBV7-2
TGTGCCAGTAGTATAGATCCCGGGCCCCACACTGAAGCTTTCTTT CASSIDPGPHTEAFF TRBJ1-1 once - TRBV19
TGCGCCAGCACCCTCTTACCCCCTCCAACGAGCTCCTACAATGAGCAGTTCTTC CASTLLPPPTSSYNEQFF TRBJ2-1 - - TRBV5-1
TGTGCCAGCAAATTGAGACAGCTTCGAACTGATATCTCTGGAAACACCATATATTTT CASKLRQLRTDISGNTIYF TRBJ1-3 - - TRBV2
TGTGCCAGCAGCCCGTGGGACAAGCCTTCTCCCTACGAGCAGTACTTC CASSPWDKPSPYEQYF TRBJ2-7 - - TRBV14
TGTGCCAGCAATGAGCGTTACGAGCAGTACTTC CASNERYEQYF TRBJ2-7 once - TRBV6-6
TGTGCCAGTGGTGGAGGGAGCTCCTACGAGCAGTACTTC CASGGGSSYEQYF TRBJ2-7 - - TRBV7-8
TGTGCCAGCAGTGGGACAGGGGTAGGCGAGCAGTACTTC CASSGTGVGEQYF TRBJ2-7 - TRBD1 TRBV27
TGTGCCAGCAACGGGGGCAATAACAATCAGCCCCAGCATTTT CASNGGNNNQPQHF TRBJ1-5 - - TRBV6-6
TGTGCCAGTAGTCGACAGGGCACAGATACGCAGTATTTT CASSRQGTDTQYF TRBJ2-3 few - TRBV19
TGTGCCAGCAGTTACCTTACAGCTCCCTATGGCTACACCTTC CASSYLTAPYGYTF TRBJ1-2 - - TRBV6-5
TGTGCCAGCAGCTTGGGGACTGGAGGGAGCAATCAGCCCCAGCATTTT CASSLGTGGSNQPQHF TRBJ1-5 - - TRBV9
TGCGCCAGCAGTCAATACAAAATCCGAGCGGGTTTTTCCTACGAGCAGTACTTC CASSQYKIRAGFSYEQYF TRBJ2-7 - - TRBV23-1